These 29 T cell receptor beta chains originate from one sample sequenced in a study of T cell repertoires in cytomegalovirus infection. For these TCRs, the target antigens are not known. In TCRdb, the reads were re-called with MiXCR into one record per CDR3 protein. The data hold 550,000 to 700,000 distinct CDR3 sequences, with approximately 40% observed a single time. The source was cultured PBMCs, collected from culture after CMV antigen stimulation. The receptors derive from a human donor in good health (CMV status not recorded). Some clones in this sample may be carry-over from other donors' samples.

The rearrangement uses TRBV7-9 and TRBJ1-5; 9 nucleotides line up with TRBD1. The CDR3 extends over 14 amino acids. The germline gives CDR1 SEHNR, CDR2 FQNEAQ (reference sequence). V dropped 1 base and J dropped 9; count of bases not matched to a gene: 4. CDR3 coding DNA: TGTGCCAGCAGCTTAGGTTGGGACAGGGTGCCCCAGCATTTT. Protein sequence: CASSLGWDRVPQHF.

The rearrangement uses TRBV19 and TRBJ1-1; D possibly corresponds to TRBD1 (5 bases). The CDR3 has 16 amino acids. V lost 7 bases and J lost 4, with 22 bases in between. Germline CDR1 and CDR2: LNHDA and SQIVND (reference sequence). CDR3 region: CASKIGRDLMSTEAFF. CDR3 DNA sequence: TGTGCCAGTAAGATAGGCAGGGATCTTATGAGCACTGAAGCTTTCTTT.

In its sample, this clonotype was seen many times. V gene TRBV6-1 combines with J gene TRBJ1-4; D is uncertain. With 3 bases removed from V and 4 bases from J, the gap between germline ends came to 9 bases. The CDR3 spans 14 residues. The V gene's germline CDR1 is MNHNS and CDR2 SASEGT. The CDR3: CASSESRGNEKLFF. CDR3 coding DNA: TGTGCCAGCAGTGAGTCGCGGGGTAATGAAAAACTGTTTTTT.

This clonotype was seen once. This sequence joins TRBV20-1 and TRBJ1-5; the match to TRBD1 covers 10 bases. Germline V gives CDR1 DFQATT, CDR2 SNEGSKA (reference sequence). V shed 3 bases and J 0 bases; nucleotides not matched to a gene: 5. CDR3 size: 16 residues. CDR3 protein: CSARRQGAGSNQPQHF. The CDR3 nucleotides are TGCAGTGCTAGGAGACAGGGGGCAGGTAGCAATCAGCCCCAGCATTTT.

The rearrangement uses TRBV2 and TRBJ1-2; D gene ambiguous. The V end was cut by 3 bases, the J end by 4 bases, with 9 bases between. The CDR3 loop spans 13 amino acids. Germline CDR1 is SNHLY and CDR2 is FYNNEI. CDR3 protein: CASSDERAYGYTF. In DNA, the CDR3 is TGTGCCAGCAGTGATGAACGGGCCTATGGCTACACCTTC. The full variable domain, with the rest looked up from reference TRBV2 and TRBJ1-2, is EPEVTQTPSHQVTQMGQEVILRCVPISNHLYFYWYRQILGQKVEFLVSFYNNEISEKSEIFDDQFSVERPDGSNFTLKIRSTKLEDSAMYFCASSDERAYGYTFGSGTRLTVV.

This clonotype showed up just a few times. The V gene is TRBV12-3 or TRBV12-4, the J gene TRBJ1-2; no clear D. V lost 6 bases and J 5 bases, leaving 22 bases between the germline ends. This CDR3 is 16 amino acids long. CDR3 residues: CASSPWRAPRGYGYTF. In DNA, the CDR3 is TGTGCCAGCAGCCCGTGGAGGGCGCCGAGAGGGTATGGCTACACCTTC.

Ten or more counts support this clonotype. This sequence joins TRBV7-2 and TRBJ2-1, with 8 bases lining up with TRBD2. Germline V gene sequence: CDR1 SGHTA, CDR2 FQGNSA. The CDR3 is 15 residues long. Unmatched junction bases numbered 11, after V lost 0 bases and J lost 13 bases. The CDR3, as DNA: TGTGCCAGCAGCTTAGCGCTCGGCGCGGGGGGCCTTCAGTTCTTC. This translates into CASSLALGAGGLQFF.

This clonotype was seen a handful of times. This sequence joins TRBV18 and TRBJ2-1; 9 bases are shared with TRBD1. Germline CDR1 reads KGHSH; CDR2 reads LQKENI. The CDR3 is 12 residues long. V was pared by 6 bases and J by 12 bases, with 6 bases of the junction left unmatched. The CDR3 is CASSPGTGRQFF. CDR3 DNA: TGTGCCAGCTCCCCGGGGACAGGGAGGCAGTTCTTC.

The chain has TRBV7-8 and TRBJ2-3; D possibly corresponds to TRBD2 (5 bases). This CDR3 comprises 14 residues. V was cut by 5 bases and J by 2 bases, with 11 bases left in between. Germline loops: CDR1 SGHVS, CDR2 FQNEAQ. The CDR3 reads CASSPGRVTDTQYF. DNA of the CDR3: TGTGCCAGCAGCCCCGGGCGGGTCACAGATACGCAGTATTTT.

The chain is built from TRBV6-5 and TRBJ2-1; D uncertain. V was pared by 8 bases and J by 0 bases, with 14 bases between. This CDR3 is 15 amino acids long. Per the germline V gene, CDR1 is MNHEY and CDR2 is SVGAGI. The CDR3 DNA reads TGTGCCAGCGCCTTAGGTCCCCGCTCCTACAATGAGCAGTTCTTC. Protein product: CASALGPRSYNEQFF.

This clonotype came up a few times. The chain joins TRBV12-3 or TRBV12-4 to TRBJ2-4, with unresolved D. The CDR3 is made up of 10 amino acids. The ends were cut back, 6 bases at V and 7 bases at J, with 4 bases in the middle. DNA of the CDR3: TGTGCCAGCAGCTATAACATTCAGTACTTC. It codes for CASSYNIQYF.

This clonotype was counted only a few times. This chain connects TRBV28 to TRBJ2-2, with D possibly TRBD2 on 6 matching bases. This CDR3 has 15 amino acids. Germline V gene lookup returns CDR1 MDHEN and CDR2 SYDVKM. Between the trimmed V and J ends, which lost 2 bases and 1 base, there was a span of 8 bases. CDR3 region: CASSLGGMNTGELFF. CDR3 coding DNA: TGTGCCAGCAGTTTAGGGGGGATGAACACCGGGGAGCTGTTTTTT.

The CDR3 loop reads CASSSYRGVKNSPLHF. DNA for the CDR3: TGTGCCAGCAGTTCCTACAGGGGAGTAAAGAATTCACCCCTCCACTTT. The V and J genes are TRBV12-3 or TRBV12-4 and TRBJ1-6, with 7 nucleotides matching TRBD1. The CDR3 has 16 residues. Losses at the gene ends were 4 bases for V and 7 bases for J; bases not matched to a gene: 10.

The V gene is TRBV7-2, the J gene TRBJ2-5, with 8 bases aligning to TRBD2. This CDR3 spans 15 amino acids. Germline trimming cut 4 bases from V and 1 base from J; bases unmatched to any gene: 5. CDR1 SGHTA and CDR2 FQGNSA come from the germline V gene. CDR3 protein: CASSSRLALQETQYF. CDR3 in DNA: TGTGCCAGCAGCTCTCGACTAGCGCTCCAAGAGACCCAGTACTTC.

As regards this clonotype: A read error may account for a junction end that differs from germline. The chain combines TRBV4-1 with TRBJ1-2; D call uncertain. The V gene's germline CDR1 is MGHRA and CDR2 YSYEKL. This CDR3 is 14 amino acids long. The DNA of the CDR3 is TGTGCCAGCAGCCAAGACCAGCTTAGCTATGGCTACACCTTC. Translated: CASSQDQLSYGYTF.

This clonotype was detected ten times or more. V is TRBV7-2 and J is TRBJ2-1; possible D gene TRBD1, 5 bases. Germline loops: CDR1 SGHTA, CDR2 FQGNSA. CDR3 length: 15 residues. Trimming removed 5 bases from V and 3 bases from J, with 14 bases in between. This CDR3 is CASSLSRQHYNEQFF. DNA of the CDR3: TGTGCCAGCAGCCTCTCGCGACAGCACTACAATGAGCAGTTCTTC.

The CDR3 reads CAWSVRWQAGVQPQHF. CDR3 nucleotide sequence: TGTGCCTGGAGTGTAAGGTGGCAGGCGGGAGTTCAGCCCCAGCATTTT. This chain uses TRBV30 with TRBJ1-5, with D hard to call. Trimming pared 0 bases from V and 6 bases from J, leaving 18 bases between. The CDR3 has 16 residues. Germline V gene lookup returns CDR1 GTSNPN and CDR2 SVGIG (reference sequence).

This clonotype has just a few counts. CDR3 protein: CATSSPTGLYTEAFF. For the CDR3, the DNA is TGTGCCACCAGCAGTCCGACAGGACTTTACACTGAAGCTTTCTTT. J is TRBJ1-1 and V is TRBV15; D perhaps matches TRBD1 (6 bases). The CDR3 has 15 amino acids. V lost 3 bases and J lost 3, with 14 bases in between. CDR1 is LNHNV, CDR2 YYDKDF, per germline (reference sequence).

In its sample, this clonotype was seen a few times. J is TRBJ1-6 and V is TRBV18; no clear D gene. V gave up 3 bases and J gave up 9 bases, with 18 bases separating them. CDR1 is KGHSH and CDR2 is LQKENI in the germline V gene. The CDR3 is made up of 16 amino acids. CDR3 in DNA: TGTGCCAGCTCACCGGGAGCAGGCGACTCCGGTTCACCCCTCCACTTT. Translating gives CASSPGAGDSGSPLHF.

This clonotype has more than one count but fewer than ten. The gene calls are TRBV7-9 and TRBJ1-3, with 7 positions matching TRBD1. V trimming: 3 bases; J trimming: 6 bases; junction bases outside the gene matches: 8. This CDR3 region has 15 residues. The germline gives CDR1 SEHNR, CDR2 FQNEAQ (reference sequence). The CDR3 is CASSFLRQGLNTIYF. The CDR3 nucleotides read TGTGCCAGCAGCTTTCTTCGACAGGGTCTAAACACCATATATTTT.

The chain carries TRBV28 and TRBJ1-4, with 8 positions matching TRBD1. The V and J ends lost 0 bases and 4 bases, in that order; junction bases with no gene match: 4. The CDR3 spans 16 residues. Germline V gene sequence: CDR1 MDHEN, CDR2 SYDVKM. CDR3 protein: CASSLWAGTGNEKLFF. The CDR3 DNA sequence: TGTGCCAGCAGTTTATGGGCTGGGACAGGTAATGAAAAACTGTTTTTT.

This clonotype has more than one count but fewer than ten. The chain combines TRBV19 with TRBJ2-7, with D unclear. This CDR3 comprises 13 residues. V was clipped by 1 base and J by 3 bases, with 7 bases between them. CDR1 is LNHDA and CDR2 is SQIVND in the germline V gene (reference sequence). The CDR3, as DNA: TGTGCCAGTAGTATAGGGCTGCACTACGAGCAGTACTTC. The encoded protein is CASSIGLHYEQYF. Variable domain in full (rest from reference TRBV19 and TRBJ2-7): DGGITQSPKYLFRKEGQNVTLSCEQNLNHDAMYWYRQDPGQGLRLIYYSQIVNDFQKGDIAEGYSVSREKKESFPLTVTSAQKNPTAFYLCASSIGLHYEQYFGPGTRLTVT.

This clonotype was found a few times. The J gene is TRBJ2-1, the V gene TRBV7-8, with D possibly being TRBD2 (5 bases). The V and J ends lost 5 bases and 4 bases respectively, with 21 bases between them. CDR1 SGHVS and CDR2 FQNEAQ come from the germline V gene. The CDR3 has 17 amino acids. CDR3 sequence: CASSPERFTGEYNEQFF. CDR3 DNA: TGTGCCAGCAGCCCCGAGCGGTTCACCGGAGAGTACAATGAGCAGTTCTTC.

The chain links TRBV12-3 or TRBV12-4 to TRBJ1-4; 7 positions match TRBD1. Unmatched junction bases numbered 8, after V lost 6 bases and J lost 10 bases. There are 13 residues in the CDR3. The CDR3 DNA sequence: TGTGCCAGCAGCCCGACAGGGTTCGTAAAACTGTTTTTT. This encodes CASSPTGFVKLFF.

The chain has TRBV10-3 and TRBJ1-2; the D gene is possibly TRBD1 (5 bases). The CDR3 extends over 17 amino acids. The germline CDR1 and CDR2 sequences are ENHRY and SYGVKD. V was cut by 0 bases and J by 4 bases, with 18 bases left in between. The CDR3 nucleotides are TGTGCCATCAGTGAGTCAACCATGGGACGGGGAATCTATGGCTACACCTTC. The encoded protein is CAISESTMGRGIYGYTF.

This clonotype appeared a few times. The gene calls are TRBV20-1 and TRBJ1-1, with no clear D. V gave up 0 bases and J gave up 0 bases, with 8 bases separating them. The CDR3 is 14 amino acids. Per the germline V gene, CDR1 is DFQATT and CDR2 is SNEGSKA (reference sequence). The CDR3: CSARDRTVNTEAFF. The CDR3 bases are TGCAGTGCTAGAGATAGGACGGTGAACACTGAAGCTTTCTTT.

This chain links TRBV6-1 with TRBJ1-6; possibly TRBD1 for D (5 bases). Germline lookup yields CDR1 MNHNS and CDR2 SASEGT. The CDR3 totals 14 residues. With 5 bases removed from V and 8 bases from J, the gap between germline ends came to 13 bases. CDR3 nucleotide sequence: TGTGCCAGCAGTTTCAGCCCGGGGGATTCACCCCTCCACTTT. Translated: CASSFSPGDSPLHF.

The chain combines TRBV7-2 with TRBJ2-2, with D possibly matching TRBD1 (5 bases). Between the trimmed V and J ends, which lost 5 bases and 7 bases, there was a span of 20 bases. CDR1 and CDR2 from the germline V gene are SGHTA and FQGNSA. The CDR3 has 16 amino acids. This chain's CDR3 is CASSAGAFREIGELFF. The CDR3 DNA sequence: TGTGCCAGCAGCGCCGGCGCCTTCAGGGAAATCGGGGAGCTGTTTTTT. The full variable domain, with the rest looked up from reference TRBV7-2 and TRBJ2-2, is GAGVSQSPSNKVTEKGKDVELRCDPISGHTALYWYRQSLGQGLEFLIYFQGNSAPDKSGLPSDRFSAERTGGSVSTLTIQRTQQEDSAVYLCASSAGAFREIGELFFGEGSRLTVL.

This clonotype was seen repeatedly, ten times or more. The V gene is TRBV7-2, the J gene TRBJ2-1, with TRBD2 matching 7 bases. The CDR3 runs to 16 residues. V gave up 5 bases and J gave up 0 bases; unmatched junction bases: 7. Germline V lookup: CDR1 SGHTA, CDR2 FQGNSA. CDR3 sequence reads: CASSGTIYSSYNEQFF. CDR3 DNA: TGTGCCAGCAGCGGGACTATCTATAGCTCCTACAATGAGCAGTTCTTC.